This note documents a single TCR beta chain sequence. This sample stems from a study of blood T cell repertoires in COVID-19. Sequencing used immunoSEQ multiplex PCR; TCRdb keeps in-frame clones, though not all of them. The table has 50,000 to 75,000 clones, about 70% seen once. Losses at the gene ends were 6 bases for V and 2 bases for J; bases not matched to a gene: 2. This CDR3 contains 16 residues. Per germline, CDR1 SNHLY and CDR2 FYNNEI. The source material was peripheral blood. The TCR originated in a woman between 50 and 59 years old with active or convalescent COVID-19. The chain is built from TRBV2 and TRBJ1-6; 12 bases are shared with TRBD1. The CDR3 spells CASRGQGATYNSPLHF. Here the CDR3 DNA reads TGTGCCAGCAGGGGACAGGGGGCTACCTATAATTCACCCCTCCACTTT.